This entry is about one T cell receptor beta chain. What this receptor recognizes is not known. Per-base quality was not reported, and no clone a single base away is much larger than it. Genomic DNA was extracted from sorted cells with the Quick-DNA Microprep Kit. Amplification of TCRbeta DNA was done with the immunoSEQ hsTCRbeta kit, following the protocol from the manufacturer. An Illumina MiSeq instrument was used to sequence the TCRbeta libraries. In the paper's pipeline: Following removal of out-of-frame sequences, 2 million to 2.5 million distinct TCRbeta sequences were retained, with an average of roughly 67,000 per individual. Each individual was scored according to the count of 150 to 200 previously reported CMV-associated TCRbeta sequences and the total productive distinct TCRbeta count. A beta-binomial model was reimplemented in Python, and scikit-learn random forests with default parameters were trained on data from the US cohort. Classifier performance on the Belgian cohort was summarized as median AUC with percentile confidence intervals over 10,000 bootstrap iterations. TCRdb holds this immuneACCESS table with in-frame rearrangements only. Some clones are missing; in checked studies, unresolved V genes explain under half, and the rest has no known cause. That table supplies the V and J calls and clone size; D and trimming were determined from the DNA. This sample holds about 50,000 clones; around four fifths were observed only once. 0.78% of the sample is in the top ten clones.

This entry is derived from a study of memory CD4+ T cells and cytomegalovirus serostatus (dated by TCRdb to the late 2010s). Regarding the research as a whole: The cohort included approximately 35 healthy adults from Belgium, of whom 9 were CMV seropositive and 24 were CMV seronegative. To replicate a published TCR-based CMV serostatus classifier, the study sequenced CD4+ memory TCRbeta repertoires from a Belgian cohort whose cytomegalovirus serostatus was known. General study outcomes and caveats: Among the roughly 160 previously reported CMV-associated TCRbeta sequences, 60 to 70 showed up in the CD4+ memory repertoires, with each one found in between one and five individuals. Only CD4+CD45RO+ memory cells were sequenced, in contrast to the original study, which included naive and memory CD4+ and CD8+ populations. CMV serostatus prediction reached a median bootstrapped AUC of 0.95 with the original framework and 0.91 with a US-trained random forest. The results were read as suggesting that the CMV-associated TCR signature is, for the most part, present in the CD4+ memory repertoire. A median bootstrapped AUC of 0.95 with a 95% CI of 0.76-1.00 was achieved on the Belgian cohort by the original-framework classifier.

Single viable CD3+CD4+CD8-CD45RO+ cells were sorted as memory CD4+ T cells on a FACSAria II. CMV serostatus was determined using a Roche Elecsys assay that detects serum IgG against CMV pp150, pp28, p38 and p52. Once the samples were thawed, total CD4+ T cells were enriched through positive selection using CD4 magnetic microbeads. The samples came from a different study that was designed specifically to examine the CD4+ T cell memory repertoire. Peripheral blood mononuclear cells were isolated and cryopreserved according to standard operating procedures, and serum was stored at -80 degrees C. Staining used CD3-PerCP (BW264/56), CD4-APC (RPA-T4), CD45RO-PE (UCHT1) and CD8-Pacific Orange (3B5) antibodies, with Sytox blue excluding non-viable cells. Sequencing used memory CD4+ T cells from blood. This receptor was identified in an adult in good health and CMV-seronegative.

Read as DNA, the sequence is TGCGCCAGCAGCCTGGCCATACTAGCGGGAGAAGGGGAGACCCAGTACTTC. Translation gives CASSLAILAGEGETQYF. This chain joins TRBV5-1 to TRBJ2-5; TRBD2 aligns with 11 central bases. From the cysteine up to the phenylalanine, the CDR3 has a length of 17 residues. Kept here is only the CDR3 DNA, which spans 51 bases and is read in frame from base 1. The CDR1 and CDR2 encoded by the germline V gene are SGHRS and YFSETQ. At the junction V is shortened by 4 bases and J by 5 bases; bases outside the gene matches: 13.